This TCR beta chain was observed in a study of T cells after yellow fever vaccination. Germline CDR1 and CDR2: SGHKS and YYEKEE (reference sequence). The CDR3 is made up of 16 amino acids. Trimming cost V 4 bases and J 8 bases; bases outside gene matches: 10. The study, taken as a whole, reports: Subsequent booster samples again held most clones from primary vaccination (96% CD4, 88% CD8).

Notes on this clonotype: Its antigen is currently unknown.

A single record per CDR3 protein comes from TCRdb applying MiXCR to the 5' RACE reads. The table has about 350,000 distinct CDR3 sequences, over 4% seen once; the top ten hold 20% to 25%. The clonotype was recovered from a man aged 18 to 29 who received the YFV17D yellow fever vaccine. The V and J genes are TRBV5-5 and TRBJ2-1; 12 bases match TRBD2. The input for sequencing was PBMCs, taken 5 days after the yellow fever booster vaccination. For the CDR3, the DNA is TGTGCCAGCAGCGAGAGGCCTAGCGGGGGGGCCTATGAGCAGTTCTTC. Translating it yields CASSERPSGGAYEQFF.